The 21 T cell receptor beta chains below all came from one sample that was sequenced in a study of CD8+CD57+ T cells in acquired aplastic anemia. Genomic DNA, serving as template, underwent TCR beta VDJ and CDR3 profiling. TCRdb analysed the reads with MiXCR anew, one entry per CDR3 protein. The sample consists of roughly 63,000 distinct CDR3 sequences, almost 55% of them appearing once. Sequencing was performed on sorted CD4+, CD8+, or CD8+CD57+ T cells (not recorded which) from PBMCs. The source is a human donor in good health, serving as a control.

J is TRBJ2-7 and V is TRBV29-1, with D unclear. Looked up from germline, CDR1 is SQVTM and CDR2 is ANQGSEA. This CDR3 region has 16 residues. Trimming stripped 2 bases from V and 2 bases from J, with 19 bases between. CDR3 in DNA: TGCAGCGTTGAACTCCCCTCGGCTCCGAGGACCTACGAGCAGTACTTC. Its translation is CSVELPSAPRTYEQYF.

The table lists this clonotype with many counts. The CDR3: CASSGRVGFSNEQFF. The CDR3 DNA reads as TGTGCCAGCAGCGGTAGGGTGGGTTTTAGCAATGAGCAGTTCTTC. The rearrangement links TRBV7-9 to TRBJ2-1; D is undetermined. V gave up 5 bases and J gave up 6 bases, with 17 bases separating them. The CDR3 spans 15 residues. CDR1 and CDR2 from the germline V gene are SEHNR and FQNEAQ (reference sequence).

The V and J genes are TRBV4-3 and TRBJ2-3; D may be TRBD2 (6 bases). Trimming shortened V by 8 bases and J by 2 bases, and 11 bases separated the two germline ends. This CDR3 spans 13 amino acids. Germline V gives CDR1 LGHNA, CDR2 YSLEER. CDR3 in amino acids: CASGGGYTDTQYF. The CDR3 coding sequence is TGCGCCAGCGGGGGAGGTTACACAGATACGCAGTATTTT.

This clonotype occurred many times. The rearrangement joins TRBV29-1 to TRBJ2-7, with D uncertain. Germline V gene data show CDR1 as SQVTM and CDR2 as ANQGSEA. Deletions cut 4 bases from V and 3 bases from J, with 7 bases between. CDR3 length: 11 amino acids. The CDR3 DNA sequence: TGCAGCGTTGGATCTTACTACGAGCAGTACTTC. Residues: CSVGSYYEQYF.

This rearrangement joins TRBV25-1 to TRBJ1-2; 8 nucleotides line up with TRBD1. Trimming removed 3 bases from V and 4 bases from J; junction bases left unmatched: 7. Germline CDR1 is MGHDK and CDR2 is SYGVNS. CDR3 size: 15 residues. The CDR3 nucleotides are TGTGCCAGCAGTGAGACGGGACAGGTGACCTATGGCTACACCTTC. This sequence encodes CASSETGQVTYGYTF.

The CDR3 DNA is TGTGCCAGCAGGATAGACAGGGTGGGACTTGGCTACACCTTC. Amino acids: CASRIDRVGLGYTF. The chain couples TRBV6-1 to TRBJ1-2; 7 bases are a match to TRBD1. Germline loops: CDR1 MNHNS, CDR2 SASEGT. There are 14 residues in the CDR3. V shed 6 bases and J 7 bases; nucleotides not matched to a gene: 11.

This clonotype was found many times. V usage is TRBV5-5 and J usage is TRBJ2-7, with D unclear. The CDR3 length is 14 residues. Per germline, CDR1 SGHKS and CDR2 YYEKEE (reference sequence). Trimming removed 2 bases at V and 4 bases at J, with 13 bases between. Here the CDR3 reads CASSFAMGPYEQYF. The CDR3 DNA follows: TGTGCCAGCAGCTTCGCCATGGGCCCGTACGAGCAGTACTTC.

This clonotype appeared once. The CDR3, as DNA: TGTGCCGGCTCGTACCAAGAGACCCAGTACTTC. The encoded protein is CAGSYQETQYF. The V and J genes are TRBV2 and TRBJ2-5; no firm D call. V dropped 11 bases and J dropped 0 bases, with 7 bases sitting between them. The germline V gene encodes CDR1 SNHLY and CDR2 FYNNEI. The CDR3 is made up of 11 amino acids.

CDR3 nucleotide sequence: TGTGCCAGCAGTGCCCAGGCAGGGGGGGCCGAAGCTTTCTTT. Residues: CASSAQAGGAEAFF. V is TRBV25-1 and J is TRBJ1-1, with 7 nucleotides matching TRBD1. Unmatched junction bases numbered 10, after V lost 4 bases and J lost 8 bases. This CDR3 comprises 14 residues. From germline, CDR1 is MGHDK and CDR2 SYGVNS.

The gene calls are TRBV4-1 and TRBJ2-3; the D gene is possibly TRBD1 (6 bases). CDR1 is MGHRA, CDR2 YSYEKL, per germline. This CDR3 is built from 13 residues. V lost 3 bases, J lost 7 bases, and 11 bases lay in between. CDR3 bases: TGCGCCAGCAGCCAGGCCGGGACAAATACGCAGTATTTT. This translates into CASSQAGTNTQYF.

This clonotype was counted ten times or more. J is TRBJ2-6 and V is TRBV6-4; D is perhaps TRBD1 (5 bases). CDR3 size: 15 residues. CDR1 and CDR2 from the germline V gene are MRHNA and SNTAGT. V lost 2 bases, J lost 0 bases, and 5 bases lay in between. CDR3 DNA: TGTGCCAGCAGTGACGGACACTCTGGGGCCAACGTCCTGACTTTC. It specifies CASSDGHSGANVLTF.

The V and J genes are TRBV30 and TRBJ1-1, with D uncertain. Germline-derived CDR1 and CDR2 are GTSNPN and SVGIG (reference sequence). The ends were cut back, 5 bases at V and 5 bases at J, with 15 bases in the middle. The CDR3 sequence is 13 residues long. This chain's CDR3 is CAWGEKGTTEAFF. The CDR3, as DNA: TGTGCCTGGGGGGAAAAAGGTACTACTGAAGCTTTCTTT. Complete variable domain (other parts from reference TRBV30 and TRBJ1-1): SQTIHQWPATLVQPVGSPLSLECTVEGTSNPNLYWYRQAAGRGLQLLFYSVGIGQISSEVPQNLSASRPQDRQFILSSKKLLLSDSGFYLCAWGEKGTTEAFFGQGTRLTVV.

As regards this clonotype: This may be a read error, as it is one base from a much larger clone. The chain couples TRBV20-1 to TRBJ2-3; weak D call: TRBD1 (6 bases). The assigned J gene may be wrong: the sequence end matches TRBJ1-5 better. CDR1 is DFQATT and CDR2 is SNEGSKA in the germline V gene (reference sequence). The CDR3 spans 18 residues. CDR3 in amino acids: CSARGVIPGAPLTDTQHF. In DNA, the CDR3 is TGCAGTGCTCGAGGGGTTATTCCGGGGGCTCCTCTCACAGATACGCAGCATTTT.

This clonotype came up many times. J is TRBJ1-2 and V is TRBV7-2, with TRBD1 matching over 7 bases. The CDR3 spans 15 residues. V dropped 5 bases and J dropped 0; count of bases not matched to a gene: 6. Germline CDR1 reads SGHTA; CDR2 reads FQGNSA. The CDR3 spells CASSGIGQANYGYTF. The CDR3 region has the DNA TGTGCCAGCAGCGGAATTGGACAGGCTAACTATGGCTACACCTTC.

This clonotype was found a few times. As DNA, the CDR3 is TGCGCCAGCAGCCCCCCACAGGGTGAGGGCTACACCTTC. It yields the protein CASSPPQGEGYTF. The V and J genes are TRBV5-2 and TRBJ1-2; no check of the table's D call, TRBD1, against the DNA was made. TRBV5-2 is recorded as a pseudogene. The length of the CDR3 is 13 residues.

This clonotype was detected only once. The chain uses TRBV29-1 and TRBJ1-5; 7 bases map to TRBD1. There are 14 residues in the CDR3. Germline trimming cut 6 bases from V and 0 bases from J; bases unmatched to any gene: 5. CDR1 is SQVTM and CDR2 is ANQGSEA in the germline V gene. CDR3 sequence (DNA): TGCAGCGTCAGGGACAGTAATAGCAATCAGCCCCAGCATTTT. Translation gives CSVRDSNSNQPQHF.

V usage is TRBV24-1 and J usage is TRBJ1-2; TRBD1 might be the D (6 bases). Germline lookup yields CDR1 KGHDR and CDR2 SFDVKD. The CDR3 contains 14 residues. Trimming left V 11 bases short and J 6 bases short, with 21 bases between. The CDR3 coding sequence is TGTGCCAGCACCGAATGGGCAGGGGTAGATGGCTACACCTTC. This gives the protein CASTEWAGVDGYTF.

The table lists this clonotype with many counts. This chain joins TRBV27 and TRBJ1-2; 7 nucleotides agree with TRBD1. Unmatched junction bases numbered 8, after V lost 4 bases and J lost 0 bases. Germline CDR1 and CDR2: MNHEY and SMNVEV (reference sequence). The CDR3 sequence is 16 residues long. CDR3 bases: TGTGCCAGCAGTTCTGCGGGACAGTTAGCTAACTATGGCTACACCTTC. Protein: CASSSAGQLANYGYTF.

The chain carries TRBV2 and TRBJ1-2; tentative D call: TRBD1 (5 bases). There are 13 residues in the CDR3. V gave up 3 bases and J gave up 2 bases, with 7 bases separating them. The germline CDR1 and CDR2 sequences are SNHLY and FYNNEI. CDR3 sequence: CASSDRTNYGYTF. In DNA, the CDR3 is TGTGCCAGCAGTGACAGGACAAACTATGGCTACACCTTC.

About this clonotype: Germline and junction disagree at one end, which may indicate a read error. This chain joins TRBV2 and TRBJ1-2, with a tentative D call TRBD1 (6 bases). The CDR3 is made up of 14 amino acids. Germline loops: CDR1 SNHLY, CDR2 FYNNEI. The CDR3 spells CASSSDGQNYGYTF. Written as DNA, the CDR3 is TGCGCCAGCTCGTCTGATGGACAGAACTATGGCTACACCTTC. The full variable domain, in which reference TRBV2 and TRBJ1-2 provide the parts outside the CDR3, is EPEVTQTPSHQVTQMGQEVILRCVPISNHLYFYWYRQILGQKVEFLVSFYNNEISEKSEIFDDQFSVERPDGSNFTLKIRSTKLEDSAMYFCASSSDGQNYGYTFGSGTRLTVV.

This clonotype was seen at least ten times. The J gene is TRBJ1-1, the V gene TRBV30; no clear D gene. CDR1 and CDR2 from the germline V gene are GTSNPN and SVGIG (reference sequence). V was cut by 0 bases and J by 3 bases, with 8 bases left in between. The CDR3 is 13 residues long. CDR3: CAWSVSVDTEAFF. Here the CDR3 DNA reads TGTGCCTGGAGTGTAAGTGTGGACACTGAAGCTTTCTTT.